What follows are 23 T cell receptor beta chains derived from one specimen sequenced in a study of shared clonotypes between healthy human individuals. CD45RO-negative CD8 cells positively selected for CCR7 made up the naive population, which excluded terminally differentiated effector memory CD45RA+ cells. Libraries were prepared by immunoSEQ multiplex PCR; TCRdb keeps only in-frame clonotypes and omits some of them. Of roughly 2 million clones listed, over 85% are singletons. The sample taken for sequencing was naive CD8+ T cells sorted from blood. All receptors derive from a man aged 18 to 30 in good health.

On this clone: At one boundary the junction diverges from the germline segment, which might be a read error. The V call is TRBV5-4, the J call TRBJ1-2; no clear D gene. Germline V gene data show CDR1 as SGHNT and CDR2 as YYREEE (reference sequence). This CDR3 contains 12 residues. The CDR3 loop is CASTRSEQPVWW. As DNA, the CDR3 is TGTGCCAGCACGCGGTCGGAGCAGCCCGTTTGGTGG.

The V and J genes are TRBV7-8 and TRBJ1-5; 8 bases are a match to TRBD1. This CDR3 is 15 amino acids long. V shed 6 bases, J shed 6 bases, and the junction held 10 bases outside the gene matches. Germline-derived CDR1 and CDR2 are SGHVS and FQNEAQ. CDR3 loop: CASRVAGGFGQPQHF. The CDR3 DNA reads TGTGCCAGCAGAGTAGCAGGGGGCTTTGGTCAGCCCCAGCATTTT.

V usage is TRBV6-6 and J usage is TRBJ2-3, with D perhaps being TRBD1 or TRBD2 (8 bases each). V was clipped by 5 bases and J by 5 bases, with 14 bases between them. The CDR3 sequence is 14 residues long. Germline lookup yields CDR1 MNHNY and CDR2 SVGAGI (reference sequence). The CDR3 loop is CASSRQGTRDTQYF. Written as DNA, the CDR3 is TGTGCCAGCAGTAGACAGGGGACTAGAGATACGCAGTATTTT.

On this clone: Other DNA variants within this sample encode the same CDR3. This sequence joins TRBV7-9 and TRBJ2-5; D gene ambiguous. CDR3 length equals 13 residues. The V gene lost 2 bases and the J gene lost 4 bases, with 8 bases spanning the gap. CDR1 and CDR2 from the germline V gene are SEHNR and FQNEAQ (reference sequence). The CDR3 nucleotides read TGTGCCAGCAGCTTAAGTGGGTTAGAGACCCAGTACTTC. This sequence encodes CASSLSGLETQYF.

This rearrangement joins TRBV5-6 to TRBJ1-5; D possibly corresponds to TRBD1 (6 bases). V was shortened by 1 base and J by 3 bases, with 17 bases between the two germline ends. This CDR3 spans 17 amino acids. Germline V gives CDR1 SGHDT, CDR2 YYEEEE. DNA of the CDR3: TGTGCCAGCAGCTTGCAGCAGGGGTGGATAGCCAATCAGCCCCAGCATTTT. Amino acid sequence: CASSLQQGWIANQPQHF.

The chain has TRBV7-6 and TRBJ2-1; TRBD2 is a possible D gene (6 bases). With 5 bases removed from V and 8 bases from J, the gap between germline ends came to 25 bases. The CDR3 is made up of 17 amino acids. Germline V CDR1 and CDR2: SGHVS, FNYEAQ. The CDR3 loop reads CASSHLDSAGWEDEQFF. For the CDR3, the DNA is TGTGCCAGCAGCCACCTCGACTCAGCGGGTTGGGAGGATGAGCAGTTCTTC.

V usage is TRBV5-6 and J usage is TRBJ2-2; D not certain. The CDR3 has 16 residues. Germline V lookup: CDR1 SGHDT, CDR2 YYEEEE. Trimming removed 3 bases at V and 4 bases at J, with 16 bases between. The CDR3, as DNA: TGTGCCAGCAGCTCACCTGGGGTCTTCTTCACCGGGGAGCTGTTTTTT. Its translation is CASSSPGVFFTGELFF.

J is TRBJ2-7 and V is TRBV7-9; no clear D. The CDR3 contains 13 residues. Per germline, CDR1 SEHNR and CDR2 FQNEAQ (reference sequence). Trimming pared 2 bases from V and 3 bases from J, leaving 8 bases between. The CDR3 loop is CASSLSRDYEQYF. The CDR3 region has the DNA TGTGCCAGCAGCTTATCTAGGGACTACGAGCAGTACTTC.

This sequence joins TRBV27 and TRBJ2-1; D is perhaps TRBD2 (5 bases). Trimming took 6 bases from V and 0 from J, leaving 21 bases between them. In germline, CDR1 is MNHEY, CDR2 SMNVEV (reference sequence). This CDR3 has 18 amino acids. CDR3 sequence reads: CASRPRGYSESSYNEQFF. Here the CDR3 DNA reads TGTGCCAGCAGACCCAGAGGGTACAGCGAGAGCTCCTACAATGAGCAGTTCTTC.

The chain couples TRBV11-2 to TRBJ2-7, with TRBD2 matching over 9 bases. V shed 2 bases, J shed 3 bases, and the junction held 5 bases outside the gene matches. The V gene's germline CDR1 is SGHAT and CDR2 FQNNGV. There are 15 residues in the CDR3. CDR3 DNA sequence: TGTGCCAGCAGCTTATTTAGCGGGAGCGGCTACGAGCAGTACTTC. This encodes CASSLFSGSGYEQYF.

This rearrangement joins TRBV5-4 to TRBJ1-2; D may be TRBD1 (5 bases). Looked up from germline, CDR1 is SGHNT and CDR2 is YYREEE (reference sequence). V dropped 1 base and J dropped 6 bases, with 16 bases sitting between them. The CDR3 length is 15 residues. CDR3 amino acids: CASSLRGDVAHGYTF. CDR3 bases: TGTGCCAGCAGCTTGCGGGGGGACGTGGCCCATGGCTACACCTTC.

As DNA, the CDR3 is TGTGCCAGCAGTACGGGACAAGTCAATCAGCCCCAGCATTTT. It encodes CASSTGQVNQPQHF. The rearrangement links TRBV6-5 to TRBJ1-5; D is possibly TRBD1 (6 bases). Germline CDR1 MNHEY, CDR2 SVGAGI. This CDR3 contains 14 residues. The V end lost 5 bases, the J end lost 3 bases, and 11 bases lay between the germline ends.

The V gene is TRBV9, the J gene TRBJ2-2; 12 bases fit TRBD2. The germline gives CDR1 SGDLS, CDR2 YYNGEE. V lost 4 bases and J lost 7; bases outside the gene matches: 11. The CDR3 totals 17 residues. The CDR3 here is CASSSSGLAGRDGELFF. The CDR3 coding sequence is TGTGCCAGCAGCTCGAGCGGACTAGCGGGGAGGGACGGGGAGCTGTTTTTT.

The chain combines TRBV2 with TRBJ2-7; a possible D gene is TRBD1 (5 bases). Trimming stripped 0 bases from V and 5 bases from J, with 8 bases between. The CDR3 is 13 amino acids. Germline assignment: CDR1 SNHLY and CDR2 FYNNEI. The DNA of the CDR3 is TGTGCCAGCAGTGAAGCGATAGGGGACGAGCAGTACTTC. Protein: CASSEAIGDEQYF.

The chain uses TRBV12-5 and TRBJ2-3; 8 positions agree with TRBD2. Germline V gene sequence: CDR1 LGHNT, CDR2 FRNRAP. This CDR3 is 15 amino acids long. With 5 bases clipped from V and 3 bases from J, the junction kept 7 bases outside the gene matches. The CDR3 loop reads CASGPGTRTTDTQYF. The CDR3 DNA follows: TGTGCTAGTGGTCCCGGGACTAGGACAACAGATACGCAGTATTTT.

The chain combines TRBV4-1 with TRBJ1-3; D remains unclear. Trimming took off 4 bases at V and 0 bases at J, with 10 bases between the two ends. The CDR3 sequence is 15 residues long. Germline V lookup: CDR1 MGHRA, CDR2 YSYEKL. For the CDR3, the DNA is TGCGCCAGCAGCCCTCCGGGCCTCTCTGGAAACACCATATATTTT. This gives the protein CASSPPGLSGNTIYF.

On this clone itself: This sample includes further DNA sequences coding for the same CDR3. V and J are TRBV5-1 and TRBJ2-7; 10 bases line up with TRBD1. J lost 2 bases, V lost 4 bases, and 3 bases had no gene match. Looked up from germline, CDR1 is SGHRS and CDR2 is YFSETQ. CDR3 length: 14 residues. The CDR3 DNA reads TGCGCCAGCAGCCCGGGGACAGGGGCCTACGAGCAGTACTTC. This sequence encodes CASSPGTGAYEQYF.

This clone was seen only once. The rearrangement links TRBV20-1 to TRBJ2-7, with no clear D. This CDR3 is built from 11 residues. Trimming removed 3 bases from V and 5 bases from J, with 8 bases in between. Germline V gene lookup returns CDR1 DFQATT and CDR2 SNEGSKA (reference sequence). The chain's CDR3 is CSASLEDEQYF. The CDR3, as DNA: TGCAGTGCTAGCCTCGAGGACGAGCAGTACTTC.

The CDR3 loop is CASSQVLAGEGEQYF. DNA for the CDR3: TGCGCCAGCAGCCAAGTCCTAGCGGGAGAAGGCGAGCAGTACTTC. V gene TRBV4-1 combines with J gene TRBJ2-7; TRBD2 matches 10 bases. This CDR3 contains 15 residues. In germline, CDR1 is MGHRA, CDR2 YSYEKL. Trimming at V came to 1 base and at J to 6 bases, leaving 6 bases not matched to a gene.

Note on this clone: The same CDR3 is also encoded by other DNA sequences in this sample. The chain links TRBV19 to TRBJ2-7; 8 nucleotides match TRBD2. Germline loops: CDR1 LNHDA, CDR2 SQIVND (reference sequence). This CDR3 contains 13 residues. V trimming: 3 bases; J trimming: 6 bases; junction bases outside the gene matches: 4. Written as DNA, the CDR3 is TGTGCCAGTAGTATTAGCGGGGAGGCCGAGCAGTACTTC. Its translation: CASSISGEAEQYF.

The J gene is TRBJ1-1, the V gene TRBV30, with D possibly matching TRBD1 (5 bases). The V end was cut by 7 bases, the J end by 1 base, with 7 bases between. Germline V gene sequence: CDR1 GTSNPN, CDR2 SVGIG (reference sequence). The CDR3 length is 11 residues. Here the CDR3 reads CASGQNTEAFF. CDR3 nucleotide sequence: TGTGCCTCCGGACAGAACACTGAAGCTTTCTTT.

The CDR3 sequence: CASWTTGYGYTF. CDR3 coding DNA: TGTGCCAGCTGGACGACAGGATATGGCTACACCTTC. This chain links TRBV6-5 with TRBJ1-2, with a tentative D call TRBD1 (6 bases). V dropped 8 bases and J dropped 5 bases, with 12 bases sitting between them. CDR1 is MNHEY, CDR2 SVGAGI, per germline. CDR3 length equals 12 residues.

Comment on this clone: The sample has other DNA sequences that encode this CDR3 too. The CDR3 region has the DNA TGTGCCAGCAGTTACTCGACAGGGAATGAGCAGTTCTTC. Protein sequence: CASSYSTGNEQFF. The rearrangement uses TRBV6-5 and TRBJ2-1; 7 bases agree with TRBD1. Germline CDR1 and CDR2: MNHEY and SVGAGI. This CDR3 comprises 13 residues. Unmatched junction bases numbered 0, after V lost 0 bases and J lost 7 bases.